The rows below give T cell receptor beta chains drawn from one sample of a study of cytomegalovirus exposure and HLA in healthy donors. Libraries were prepared by immunoSEQ multiplex PCR; TCRdb keeps only in-frame clonotypes and omits some of them. The data contain some 120,000 clones, about 73% of them singletons. The sample taken for sequencing was PBMCs. Receptors were obtained from a woman aged 45-59 years in good health and CMV-seropositive. CDR3s include the opening cysteine and the closing phenylalanine or tryptophan. D genes are given only for firm matches. Not all rows give a size; the values are once, few, many and, for expanded clones, a class.

J gene | V gene | D gene | clone size | CDR3 protein | CDR3 DNA
TRBJ1-2 | TRBV5-1 | TRBD1 | . | CASSSGQGDCGYPF | TGCGCCAGCAGCTCGGGACAGGGGGATTGTGGCTACCCCTTC
TRBJ2-3 | TRBV15 | . | . | CATSKPGTSRNTQYF | TGTGCCACCAGCAAACCCGGGACTTCGAGGAATACGCAGTATTTT
TRBJ1-1 | TRBV4-2 | . | . | CASSQEISTEAFF | TGTGCCAGCAGCCAAGAAATCAGCACTGAAGCTTTCTTT
TRBJ1-6 | TRBV6-5 | . | . | CASSYSEAFVPLHF | TGTGCCAGCAGTTACTCTGAGGCTTTCGTACCCCTCCACTTT
TRBJ2-2 | TRBV7-2 | . | . | CASSRIHSGGELFF | TGTGCCAGCAGCCGTATACATTCGGGCGGGGAGCTGTTTTTT
TRBJ2-1 | TRBV5-1 | TRBD2 | . | CASSWGLAGNYNEQFF | TGCGCCAGCAGCTGGGGACTAGCGGGGAACTACAATGAGCAGTTCTTC
TRBJ2-7 | TRBV10-3 | . | . | CAISRGGGRANEQYF | TGTGCCATCAGTCGAGGGGGGGGGCGAGCGAACGAGCAGTACTTC
TRBJ2-1 | TRBV2 | . | once | CASRSRQGGLEQFF | TGTGCCAGCCGGTCCCGACAGGGAGGTTTAGAGCAGTTCTTC
TRBJ1-2 | TRBV5-1 | TRBD1 | . | CASSLGDRAGYTF | TGCGCCAGCAGCTTGGGGGACAGGGCTGGCTACACCTTC
TRBJ1-6 | TRBV10-3 | . | . | CAIAGVNSPLHF | TGTGCCATCGCAGGGGTAAATTCACCCCTCCACTTT
TRBJ2-3 | TRBV7-2 | . | . | CASRGWGPGYF | TGTGCCAGCAGAGGTTGGGGGCCGGGTTATTTT
TRBJ1-1 | TRBV19 | . | . | CASSKRGALSTEAFF | TGTGCCAGTAGTAAGCGAGGAGCCTTGAGCACTGAAGCTTTCTTT